The 19 T cell receptor beta chains presented below share a single source sample, sequenced in a study of blood T cell repertoires in COVID-19. Repertoires were generated with immunoSEQ multiplex PCR, while TCRdb's copy carries only in-frame clones and drops some. The sample consists of some 200,000 clones, roughly 90% of them appearing once. The sequencing sample was made of PBMCs or T cells enriched from blood (not recorded which). These receptors were collected from a woman aged 18 to 35 who had recovered from COVID-19.

This chain joins TRBV7-9 and TRBJ2-1; D possibly corresponds to TRBD1 (6 bases). The ends were cut back, 2 bases at V and 6 bases at J, with 20 bases in the middle. Germline assignment: CDR1 SEHNR and CDR2 FQNEAQ (reference sequence). The CDR3 runs 17 residues. In nucleotides, the CDR3 is TGTGCCAGCAGCTTATACCCTGAGGCTAGCAGGGGCAATGAGCAGTTCTTC. Protein product: CASSLYPEASRGNEQFF.

The V call is TRBV5-4, the J call TRBJ2-6; tentatively, D is TRBD1 (6 bases). CDR1 and CDR2 (germline): SGHNT, YYREEE (reference sequence). The V gene lost 5 bases and the J gene lost 0 bases, with 18 bases spanning the gap. CDR3 size: 18 residues. DNA of the CDR3: TGTGCCAGCAGTCAGGACAGCCAATCCTTCTCTGGGGCCAACGTCCTGACTTTC. Its protein is CASSQDSQSFSGANVLTF.

This chain connects TRBV6-1 to TRBJ2-3; 7 bases map to TRBD2. Germline V CDR1 and CDR2: MNHNS, SASEGT. This CDR3 comprises 16 residues. The J segment lost 1 base and the V segment lost 4 bases, leaving 8 bases of the junction unmatched. The CDR3 loop is CASSALAKGRTDTQYF. DNA for the CDR3: TGTGCCAGCAGTGCACTAGCGAAGGGTCGCACAGATACGCAGTATTTT.

V is TRBV19 and J is TRBJ2-7; 7 bases map to TRBD2. Germline loops: CDR1 LNHDA, CDR2 SQIVND (reference sequence). The V and J ends lost 9 bases and 2 bases, in that order; junction bases with no gene match: 19. The CDR3 is 17 amino acids. The CDR3: CASSLRGRREWPYEQYF. In DNA form, the CDR3 reads TGTGCCAGCTCCCTACGGGGCCGGCGGGAGTGGCCCTACGAGCAGTACTTC.

The chain recombines TRBV5-4 with TRBJ2-3; D gene uncertain. Germline V gives CDR1 SGHNT, CDR2 YYREEE (reference sequence). The CDR3 extends over 15 amino acids. V was shortened by 5 bases and J by 5 bases, with 18 bases between the two germline ends. The CDR3 sequence: CASRTEVYGKDTQYF. CDR3 nucleotides: TGTGCCAGCAGAACTGAGGTCTATGGAAAAGATACGCAGTATTTT.

This rearrangement joins TRBV6-5 to TRBJ1-1, with TRBD1 as a possible D gene (5 bases). V lost 0 bases, J lost 1 base, and 6 bases lay in between. Germline CDR1 and CDR2: MNHEY and SVGAGI. This CDR3 region has 14 residues. As DNA, the CDR3 is TGTGCCAGCAGTTACTCCCAGGGGAACACTGAAGCTTTCTTT. Residues: CASSYSQGNTEAFF.

The chain couples TRBV6-5 to TRBJ1-3; perhaps TRBD1 as D (6 bases). The CDR3 contains 16 residues. Per the germline V gene, CDR1 is MNHEY and CDR2 is SVGAGI. V dropped 2 bases and J dropped 4 bases, with 15 bases sitting between them. The CDR3 nucleotides read TGTGCCAGCAGTTACGAGGGGGGGCCAGCGGGAAACACCATATATTTT. This codes for CASSYEGGPAGNTIYF.

This chain connects TRBV27 to TRBJ2-7; TRBD2 is a possible D gene (6 bases). This CDR3 contains 16 residues. The germline V and J ends were trimmed by 6 bases and 7 bases, with 25 bases remaining between them. Per germline, CDR1 MNHEY and CDR2 SMNVEV (reference sequence). CDR3 loop: CASSRAPGLPPEEQYF. DNA of the CDR3: TGTGCCAGCAGCCGCGCGCCGGGACTCCCACCTGAGGAGCAGTACTTC.

This chain links TRBV3-1 (or the pseudogene TRBV3-2) with TRBJ1-1; TRBD1 aligns across 10 bases. This CDR3 spans 12 amino acids. CDR1 LGHDT and CDR2 YNNKEL come from the germline V gene (reference sequence). Trimming cost V 3 bases and J 11 bases; bases outside gene matches: 3. The CDR3 DNA is TGTGCCAGCAGCCAGGACAGGGGGGAGGCTTTCTTT. The encoded protein is CASSQDRGEAFF.

The chain is built from TRBV5-1 and TRBJ2-7; D is possibly TRBD1 (6 bases). The CDR3 totals 14 residues. Germline loops: CDR1 SGHRS, CDR2 YFSETQ. V gave up 5 bases and J gave up 6 bases, with 18 bases separating them. The DNA for the CDR3 is TGCGCCAGCAGTACCGGGACATCAGAATCCGAGCAGTACTTC. Its protein is CASSTGTSESEQYF.

The J gene is TRBJ2-7, the V gene TRBV30, with TRBD1 matching over 8 bases. Losses at the gene ends were 7 bases for V and 0 bases for J; bases not matched to a gene: 2. CDR3 length: 12 amino acids. The germline V gene encodes CDR1 GTSNPN and CDR2 SVGIG (reference sequence). The CDR3: CASGQASYEQYF. The CDR3 DNA reads as TGTGCCTCGGGACAGGCCTCCTACGAGCAGTACTTC.

This clone appeared a single time. The chain has TRBV7-9 and TRBJ2-3; the match to TRBD2 covers 11 bases. The CDR3 length is 16 residues. CDR1 and CDR2 from the germline V gene are SEHNR and FQNEAQ (reference sequence). V lost 4 bases to trimming and J lost 4 bases; unmatched junction nucleotides: 7. For the CDR3, the DNA is TGTGCCAGCAGCTCTACTCAGGGACTAGCGGCAGATACGCAGTATTTT. Amino acids: CASSSTQGLAADTQYF.

The chain combines TRBV5-1 with TRBJ1-2; 11 bases are a match to TRBD1. The germline V gene has CDR1 SGHRS and CDR2 YFSETQ. J was trimmed by 4 bases and V by 4 bases; bases with no gene match: 9. CDR3 size: 16 residues. The CDR3 region has the DNA TGCGCCAGCAGCGGCGGACAGGGGGCTATCGTCTATGGCTACACCTTC. It is translated as CASSGGQGAIVYGYTF. Drawing the rest from reference TRBV5-1 and TRBJ1-2, the complete variable domain is KAGVTQTPRYLIKTRGQQVTLSCSPISGHRSVSWYQQTPGQGLQFLFEYFSETQRNKGNFPGRFSGRQFSNSRSEMNVSTLELGDSALYLCASSGGQGAIVYGYTFGSGTRLTVV.

The V call is TRBV7-6, the J call TRBJ1-3; D is undetermined. Trimming took 1 base from V and 2 from J, leaving 18 bases between them. The CDR3 sequence is 18 residues long. Germline CDR1 and CDR2: SGHVS and FNYEAQ. The CDR3, as DNA: TGTGCCAGCAGCTTAGGGGCCCCATCCCGAGGGCCTGGAAACACCATATATTTT. Its protein product is CASSLGAPSRGPGNTIYF.

The J gene is TRBJ2-1, the V gene TRBV5-6, with 10 bases aligning to TRBD2. This CDR3 contains 18 residues. Germline V gives CDR1 SGHDT, CDR2 YYEEEE. V dropped 2 bases and J dropped 0; count of bases not matched to a gene: 8. DNA of the CDR3: TGTGCCAGCAGCTTTTCTAGCGGGAGCGAGACCTCCTACAATGAGCAGTTCTTC. This gives the protein CASSFSSGSETSYNEQFF.

The rearrangement uses TRBV7-2 and TRBJ1-2; 7 positions agree with TRBD1. This CDR3 has 17 residues. The junction had 12 bases not matched to a gene; V was cut back by 1 base and J by 4 bases. The germline V gene encodes CDR1 SGHTA and CDR2 FQGNSA. The CDR3 region has the DNA TGTGCCAGCAGCTTAGTGGGGGGAAGGGGGCCTCGCTATGGCTACACCTTC. It specifies CASSLVGGRGPRYGYTF.

CDR3 region: CASDVGTGAYYGYTF. CDR3 nucleotide sequence: TGTGCCAGCGACGTCGGGACAGGAGCTTATTATGGCTACACCTTC. The J gene is TRBJ1-2, the V gene TRBV2; TRBD1 matches at 8 bases. The CDR3 loop spans 15 amino acids. Germline V lookup: CDR1 SNHLY, CDR2 FYNNEI. J lost 5 bases, V lost 8 bases, and 13 bases had no gene match.

The genes are TRBV27 and TRBJ2-5; TRBD1 agrees at 7 bases. The V gene's germline CDR1 is MNHEY and CDR2 SMNVEV (reference sequence). The J segment lost 5 bases and the V segment lost 4 bases, leaving 7 bases of the junction unmatched. The CDR3 is 14 residues long. CDR3 in amino acids: CASSSTGKRETQYF. CDR3 in DNA: TGTGCCAGCAGTTCGACAGGGAAAAGGGAGACCCAGTACTTC.

The rearrangement joins TRBV27 to TRBJ2-1; TRBD1 is a possible D gene (5 bases). This CDR3 region has 18 residues. Germline CDR1 reads MNHEY; CDR2 reads SMNVEV (reference sequence). Trimming took 2 bases from V and 0 from J, leaving 17 bases between them. The DNA for the CDR3 is TGTGCCAGCAGTTTAGGGGCCGTACTCGGAAGCTCCTACAATGAGCAGTTCTTC. It encodes CASSLGAVLGSSYNEQFF.